The following is a T cell receptor (beta chain) sequence with its context. The antigen is unknown. The entry originates in a study of regulatory T cells in long-lasting Graves disease. Whole-study results and caveats: Newly diagnosed Graves' patients exceeded persistent ones in TCR diversity.

The germline V and J ends were trimmed by 1 base and 5 bases, with 11 bases remaining between them. CDR3 length: 14 amino acids. Germline assignment: CDR1 SQVTM and CDR2 ANQGSEA. The time point: newly diagnosed GD, antithyroid drugs for less than 3 months. From RNA extracted from PBMCs, the TCR library was made. Arm-PCR of CDR3 regions with iRepertoire HTBI primers generated TCR beta libraries. TCRdb recomputed calls from the multiplex PCR reads with MiXCR, one row per CDR3 protein. Seen here are approximately 470,000 distinct CDR3 sequences, about 16% observed once, and the top ten hold 9% to 15%. These data also formed part of another study, on T cells in Graves' hyperthyroidism and ophthalmopathy. Turning to that study: The model identified upcoming ophthalmopathy a median roughly 6 months ahead of onset.

The TCR comes from a man aged 35 to 55 with Graves disease. The rearrangement joins TRBV29-1 to TRBJ1-4; no definite D call. This material consisted of peripheral blood mononuclear cells (PBMCs), taken at new diagnosis, from a patient treated with antithyroid drugs. The CDR3 sequence: CSVEGASGNEKLFF. The CDR3 coding sequence is TGCAGCGTTGAAGGGGCATCGGGGAATGAAAAACTGTTTTTT. The full variable domain, rest sourced from reference TRBV29-1 and TRBJ1-4, is SAVISQKPSRDICQRGTSLTIQCQVDSQVTMMFWYRQQPGQSLTLIATANQGSEATYESGFVIDKFPISRPNLTFSTLTVSNMSPEDSSIYLCSVEGASGNEKLFFGSGTQLSVL.